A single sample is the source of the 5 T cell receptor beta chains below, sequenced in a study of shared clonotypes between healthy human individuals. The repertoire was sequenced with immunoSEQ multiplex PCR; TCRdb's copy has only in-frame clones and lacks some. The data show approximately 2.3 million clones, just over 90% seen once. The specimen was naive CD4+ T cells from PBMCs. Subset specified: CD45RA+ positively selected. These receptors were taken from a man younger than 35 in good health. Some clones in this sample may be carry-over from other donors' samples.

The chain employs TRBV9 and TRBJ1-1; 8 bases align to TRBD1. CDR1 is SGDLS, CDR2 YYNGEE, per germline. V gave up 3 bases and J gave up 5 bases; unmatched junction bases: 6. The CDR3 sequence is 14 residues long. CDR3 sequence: CASSAYRGETEAFF. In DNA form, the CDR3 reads TGTGCCAGCAGCGCGTACAGGGGGGAAACTGAAGCTTTCTTT.

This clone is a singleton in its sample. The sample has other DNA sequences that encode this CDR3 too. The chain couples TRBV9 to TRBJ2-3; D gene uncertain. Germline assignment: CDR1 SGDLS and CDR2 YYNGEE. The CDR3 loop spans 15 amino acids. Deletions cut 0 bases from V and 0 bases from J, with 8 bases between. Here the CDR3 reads CASSVVATSTDTQYF. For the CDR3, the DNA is TGTGCCAGCAGCGTAGTTGCCACAAGCACAGATACGCAGTATTTT.

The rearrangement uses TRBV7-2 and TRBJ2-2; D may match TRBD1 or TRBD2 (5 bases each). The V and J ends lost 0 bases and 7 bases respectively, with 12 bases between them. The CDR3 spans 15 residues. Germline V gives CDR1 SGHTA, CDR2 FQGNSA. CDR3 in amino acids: CASSLARSGGGELFF. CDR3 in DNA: TGTGCCAGCAGCTTAGCGCGCTCTGGGGGCGGGGAGCTGTTTTTT.

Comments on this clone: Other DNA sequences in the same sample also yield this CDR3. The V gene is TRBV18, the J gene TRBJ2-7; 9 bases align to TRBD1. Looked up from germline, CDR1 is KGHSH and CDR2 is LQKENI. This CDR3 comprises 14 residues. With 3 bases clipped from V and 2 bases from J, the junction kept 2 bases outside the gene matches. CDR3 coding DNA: TGTGCCAGCTCACCCGACAGGGGGACCTACGAGCAGTACTTC. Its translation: CASSPDRGTYEQYF.

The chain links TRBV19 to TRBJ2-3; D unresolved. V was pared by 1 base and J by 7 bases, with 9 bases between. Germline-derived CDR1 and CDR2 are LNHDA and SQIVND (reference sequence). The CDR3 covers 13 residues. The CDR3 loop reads CASSIVGPNTQYF. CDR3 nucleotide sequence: TGTGCCAGTAGTATAGTAGGGCCAAATACGCAGTATTTT.